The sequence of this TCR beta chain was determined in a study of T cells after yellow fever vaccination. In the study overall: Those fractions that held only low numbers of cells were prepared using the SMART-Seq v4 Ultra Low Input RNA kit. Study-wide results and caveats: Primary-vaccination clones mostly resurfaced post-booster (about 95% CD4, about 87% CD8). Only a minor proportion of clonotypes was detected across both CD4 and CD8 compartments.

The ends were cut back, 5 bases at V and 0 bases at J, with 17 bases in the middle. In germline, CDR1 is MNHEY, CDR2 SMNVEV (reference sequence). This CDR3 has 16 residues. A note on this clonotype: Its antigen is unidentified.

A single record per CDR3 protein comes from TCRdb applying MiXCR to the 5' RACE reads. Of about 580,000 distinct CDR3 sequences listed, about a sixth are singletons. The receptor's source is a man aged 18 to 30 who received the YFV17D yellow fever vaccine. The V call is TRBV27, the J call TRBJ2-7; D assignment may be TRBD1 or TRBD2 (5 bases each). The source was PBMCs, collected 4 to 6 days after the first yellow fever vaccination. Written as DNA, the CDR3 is TGTGCCAGCAGTGCATACCGGGACGGAACCTCCTACGAGCAGTACTTC. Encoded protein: CASSAYRDGTSYEQYF.